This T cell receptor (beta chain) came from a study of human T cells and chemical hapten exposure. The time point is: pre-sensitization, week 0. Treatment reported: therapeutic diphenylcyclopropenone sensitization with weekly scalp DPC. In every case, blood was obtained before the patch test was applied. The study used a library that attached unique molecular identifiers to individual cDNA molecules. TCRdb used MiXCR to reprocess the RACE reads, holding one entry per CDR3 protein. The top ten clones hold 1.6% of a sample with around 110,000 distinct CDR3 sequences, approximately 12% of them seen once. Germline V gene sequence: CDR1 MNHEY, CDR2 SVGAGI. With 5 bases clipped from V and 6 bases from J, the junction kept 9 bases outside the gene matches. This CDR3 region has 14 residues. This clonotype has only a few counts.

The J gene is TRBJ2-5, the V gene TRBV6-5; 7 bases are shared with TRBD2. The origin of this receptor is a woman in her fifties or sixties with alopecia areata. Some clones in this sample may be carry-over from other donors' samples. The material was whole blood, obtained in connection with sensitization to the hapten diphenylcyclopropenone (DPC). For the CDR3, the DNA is TGTGCCAGCAGTAAAGAAGCGGGGAGGAAGACCCAGTACTTC. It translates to CASSKEAGRKTQYF.